A few counts support the clone carrying this TCR beta chain. TCRdb keeps only in-frame clones here, not all; method: immunoSEQ multiplex PCR. This sample has roughly 200,000 clones, with 85% to 95% found just once. The data stem from a study of blood T cell repertoires in COVID-19. Study overall: In each case, the material was cDNA or gDNA derived from T cells, B-cell-depleted T cells, or PBMCs.

In Seattle, patients joined the study during active infection and were tracked longitudinally. The V and J ends lost 0 bases and 5 bases respectively, with 12 bases between them. The CDR3 is made up of 15 amino acids. Germline CDR1 and CDR2: SGHVS and FNYEAQ. The chain employs TRBV7-6 and TRBJ2-3, with a weak D call TRBD2 (7 bases). The sample comprised peripheral blood. The sequence derives from a man aged 25-40 years with COVID-19, enrolled during active disease. The CDR3 DNA is TGTGCCAGCAGCTTAGCACAGGGAGGGTTAGATACGCAGTATTTT. It translates to CASSLAQGGLDTQYF. Filled out from reference TRBV7-6 and TRBJ2-3, the complete variable domain reads GAGVSQSPRYKVTKRGQDVALRCDPISGHVSLYWYRQALGQGPEFLTYFNYEAQQDKSGLPNDRFSAERPEGSISTLTIQRTEQRDSAMYRCASSLAQGGLDTQYFGPGTRLTVL.